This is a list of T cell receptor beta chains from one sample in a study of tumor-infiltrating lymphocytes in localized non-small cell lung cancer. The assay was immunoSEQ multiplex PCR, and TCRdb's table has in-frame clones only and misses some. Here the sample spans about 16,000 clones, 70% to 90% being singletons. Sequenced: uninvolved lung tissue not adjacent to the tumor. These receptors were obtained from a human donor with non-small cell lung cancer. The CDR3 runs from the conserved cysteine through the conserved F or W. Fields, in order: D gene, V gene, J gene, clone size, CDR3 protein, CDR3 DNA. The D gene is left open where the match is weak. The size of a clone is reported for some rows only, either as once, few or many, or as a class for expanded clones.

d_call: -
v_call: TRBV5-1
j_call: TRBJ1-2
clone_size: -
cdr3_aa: CASSWGSYGYTF
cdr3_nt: TGCGCCAGCAGCTGGGGTTCCTATGGCTACACCTTC

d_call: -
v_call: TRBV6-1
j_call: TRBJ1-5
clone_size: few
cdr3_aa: CASRDTNQPQHF
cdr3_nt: TGTGCCAGCCGGGACACAAATCAGCCCCAGCATTTT

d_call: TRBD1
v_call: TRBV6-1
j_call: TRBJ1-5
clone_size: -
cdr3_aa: CASIMTGDQPQHF
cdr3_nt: TGTGCCAGCATCATGACAGGGGATCAGCCCCAGCATTTT

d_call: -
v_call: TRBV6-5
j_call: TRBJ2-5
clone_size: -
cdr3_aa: CASSYSRNTASAQYF
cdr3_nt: TGTGCCAGCAGTTACTCTCGTAACACCGCCTCGGCCCAGTACTTC

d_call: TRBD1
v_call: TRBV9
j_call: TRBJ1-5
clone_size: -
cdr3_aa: CASSVEAERQGFGQPQHF
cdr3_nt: TGTGCCAGCAGCGTAGAGGCGGAGAGACAGGGGTTCGGGCAGCCCCAGCATTTT

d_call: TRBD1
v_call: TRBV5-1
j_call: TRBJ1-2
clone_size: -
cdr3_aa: CASSPTGDPNYGYTF
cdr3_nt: TGCGCCAGCAGCCCAACAGGGGACCCAAACTATGGCTACACCTTC

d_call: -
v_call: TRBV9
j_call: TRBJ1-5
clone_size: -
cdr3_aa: CASSVDSVNQPQHF
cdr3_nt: TGTGCCAGCAGCGTAGACAGCGTCAATCAGCCCCAGCATTTT

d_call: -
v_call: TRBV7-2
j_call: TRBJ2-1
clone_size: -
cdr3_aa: CASSLDSASGEQFF
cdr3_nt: TGTGCCAGCAGCTTAGATAGCGCTAGTGGTGAGCAGTTCTTC

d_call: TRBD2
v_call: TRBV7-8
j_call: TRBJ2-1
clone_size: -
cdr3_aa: CASSLASGNYNEQFF
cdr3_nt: TGTGCCAGCAGCTTAGCTAGCGGGAACTACAATGAGCAGTTCTTC

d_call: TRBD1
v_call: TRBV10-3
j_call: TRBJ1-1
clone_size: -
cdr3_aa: CAIRRQGFLNTEAFF
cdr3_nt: TGTGCCATCAGGCGACAGGGATTTTTGAACACTGAAGCTTTCTTT

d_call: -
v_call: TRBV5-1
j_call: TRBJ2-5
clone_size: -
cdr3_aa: CASSLEQGEGTQYF
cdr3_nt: TGCGCCAGCAGCTTGGAGCAGGGCGAGGGGACCCAGTACTTC

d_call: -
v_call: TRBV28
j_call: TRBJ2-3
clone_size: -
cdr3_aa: CASSSPRLTGDTQYF
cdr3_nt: TGTGCCAGCAGTTCCCCCCGGTTGACTGGAGATACGCAGTATTTT

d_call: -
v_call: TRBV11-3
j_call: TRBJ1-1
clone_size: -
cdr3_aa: CASSEGVNTEAFF
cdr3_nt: TGTGCCAGCAGCGAAGGGGTGAACACTGAAGCTTTCTTT

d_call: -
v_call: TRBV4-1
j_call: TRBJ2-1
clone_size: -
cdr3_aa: CASSPTERQGYNEQFF
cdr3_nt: TGCGCCAGCAGCCCTACGGAGCGCCAAGGGTACAATGAGCAGTTCTTC

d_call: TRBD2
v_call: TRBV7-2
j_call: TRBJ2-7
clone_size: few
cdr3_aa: CASSLGGVEQYF
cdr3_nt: TGTGCCAGCAGCTTGGGAGGGGTCGAGCAGTACTTC

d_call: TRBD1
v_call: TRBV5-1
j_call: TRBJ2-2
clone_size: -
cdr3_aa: CASSPPGQGAAGELFF
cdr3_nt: TGCGCCAGCAGCCCACCGGGACAGGGGGCGGCCGGGGAGCTGTTTTTT

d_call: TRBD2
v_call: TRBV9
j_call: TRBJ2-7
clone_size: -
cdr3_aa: CASSVASGQPYEQYF
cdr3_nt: TGTGCCAGCAGCGTTGCTAGCGGCCAACCCTACGAGCAGTACTTC

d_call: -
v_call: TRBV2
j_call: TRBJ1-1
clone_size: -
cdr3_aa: CASSVEPGTEAFF
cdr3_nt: TGTGCCAGCAGTGTGGAACCCGGGACTGAAGCTTTCTTT

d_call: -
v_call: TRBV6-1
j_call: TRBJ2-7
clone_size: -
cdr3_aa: CASSALTGGNYEQYF
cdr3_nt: TGTGCCAGCAGTGCCTTGACAGGTGGTAACTACGAGCAGTACTTC

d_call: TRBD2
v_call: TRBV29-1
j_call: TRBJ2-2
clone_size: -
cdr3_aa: CSVHPPGGNTGELFF
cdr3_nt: TGCAGCGTGCACCCTCCGGGAGGAAACACCGGGGAGCTGTTTTTT

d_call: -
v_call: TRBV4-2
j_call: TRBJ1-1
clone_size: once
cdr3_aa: CASSQSMGHPLNTEAFF
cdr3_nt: TGTGCCAGCAGCCAATCAATGGGGCATCCGTTGAACACTGAAGCTTTCTTT

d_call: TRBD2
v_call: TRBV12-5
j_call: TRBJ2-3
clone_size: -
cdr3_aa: CASGSGLPSDTQYF
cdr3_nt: TGTGCTAGTGGTTCGGGACTACCTTCGGATACGCAGTATTTT

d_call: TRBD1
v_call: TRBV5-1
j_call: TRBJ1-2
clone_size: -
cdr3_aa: CASSLATGVYGYTF
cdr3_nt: TGCGCCAGCAGCTTGGCGACAGGGGTCTATGGCTACACCTTC

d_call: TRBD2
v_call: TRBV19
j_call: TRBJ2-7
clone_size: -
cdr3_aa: CATSGRALYEQYF
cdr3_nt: TGTGCCACTAGCGGGAGGGCCCTCTACGAGCAGTACTTC

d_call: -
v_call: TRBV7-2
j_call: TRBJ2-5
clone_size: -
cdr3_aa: CASSLGAETQYF
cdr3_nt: TGTGCCAGCAGCTTAGGGGCAGAGACCCAGTACTTC

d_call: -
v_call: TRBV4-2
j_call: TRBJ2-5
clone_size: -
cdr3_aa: CASSQGGSETQYF
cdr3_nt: TGTGCCAGCAGCCAAGGGGGTAGCGAGACCCAGTACTTC

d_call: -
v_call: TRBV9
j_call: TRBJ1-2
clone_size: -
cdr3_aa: CASRGAQGYTF
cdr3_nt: TGTGCCAGCAGGGGGGCGCAAGGCTACACCTTC

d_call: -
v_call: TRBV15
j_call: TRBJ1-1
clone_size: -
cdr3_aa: CATSRDRVDTEAFF
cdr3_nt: TGTGCCACCAGCAGAGACAGGGTCGACACTGAAGCTTTCTTT

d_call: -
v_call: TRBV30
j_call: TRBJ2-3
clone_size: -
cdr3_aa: CAWSLAVADTQYF
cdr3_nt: TGTGCCTGGAGTTTAGCAGTCGCAGATACGCAGTATTTT

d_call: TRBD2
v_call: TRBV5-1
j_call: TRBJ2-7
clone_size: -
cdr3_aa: CASSFWGGPSSYEQYF
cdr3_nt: TGCGCCAGCAGCTTTTGGGGGGGACCGAGCTCCTACGAGCAGTACTTC

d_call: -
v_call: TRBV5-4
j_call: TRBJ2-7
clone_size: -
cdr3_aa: CATSKGTYEQYF
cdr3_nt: TGTGCCACCAGTAAGGGGACCTACGAGCAGTACTTC

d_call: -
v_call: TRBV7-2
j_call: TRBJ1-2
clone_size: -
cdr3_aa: CASSSRGGGLGYGYTF
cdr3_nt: TGTGCCAGCAGCTCCCGAGGTGGCGGGCTGGGCTATGGCTACACCTTC

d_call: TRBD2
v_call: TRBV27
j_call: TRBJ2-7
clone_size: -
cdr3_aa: CASSLALAGSYEQYF
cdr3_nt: TGTGCCAGCAGTTTAGCCCTAGCGGGAAGCTACGAGCAGTACTTC

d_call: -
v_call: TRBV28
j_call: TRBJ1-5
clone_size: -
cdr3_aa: CASTTQGNQPQHF
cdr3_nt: TGTGCCAGCACAACCCAGGGCAATCAGCCCCAGCATTTT

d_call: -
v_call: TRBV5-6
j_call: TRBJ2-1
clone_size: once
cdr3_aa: CASSLQVVEQFF
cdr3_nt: TGTGCCAGCAGCTTGCAAGTCGTGGAGCAGTTCTTC

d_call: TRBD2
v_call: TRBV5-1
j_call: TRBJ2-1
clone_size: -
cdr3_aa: CASSLAREGPTGEQFF
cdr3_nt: TGCGCCAGCAGCTTGGCTCGGGAGGGCCCCACGGGTGAGCAGTTCTTC

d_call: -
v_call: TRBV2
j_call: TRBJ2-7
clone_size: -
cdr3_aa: CASRQGGRSYEQYF
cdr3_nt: TGTGCCAGCAGACAAGGGGGTAGATCCTACGAGCAGTACTTC

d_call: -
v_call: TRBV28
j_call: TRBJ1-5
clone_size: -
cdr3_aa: CASSPQGGGQPQHF
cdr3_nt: TGTGCCAGCAGTCCGCAGGGAGGTGGTCAGCCCCAGCATTTT

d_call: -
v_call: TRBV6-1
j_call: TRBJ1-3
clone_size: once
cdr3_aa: CASSEGGRHSGNTIYF
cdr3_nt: TGTGCCAGCAGTGAAGGGGGCAGACATTCTGGAAACACCATATATTTT

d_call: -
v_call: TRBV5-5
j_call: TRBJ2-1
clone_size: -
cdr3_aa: CASSFWGNEQFF
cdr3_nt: TGTGCCAGCAGCTTTTGGGGGAATGAGCAGTTCTTC

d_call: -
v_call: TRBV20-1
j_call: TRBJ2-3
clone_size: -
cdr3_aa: CSAALGNTQYF
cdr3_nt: TGCAGTGCCGCACTAGGTAATACGCAGTATTTT